What follows describes a single T cell receptor (beta chain). Its antigen is currently unknown. This entry belongs to a study of T cell responses to AZD1222 COVID-19 vaccine. Study details: Timing groups of about 4 and about 12 weeks for second doses were pooled.

Clones were sequenced by immunoSEQ multiplex PCR, and TCRdb holds only the in-frame ones, with some missing. The data hold some 140,000 clones, with 84% observed a single time. Study results and caveats: The breadth and depth of Spike-specific TCRs increased once two AZD1222 doses had been given. Nearly half of spike-specific TCRs reportedly target variant regions that are unmutated in the B.1.351 and B.1.1.7 variants. Regions 160-218 and 743-854 held dominance among vaccine-associated CD4 TCRs, which spanned spike.

Sequenced here: peripheral blood, sampled on day 0 of AZD1222 vaccination. The sequence was collected from an adult in good health.

The DNA of the CDR3 is TGTGCCAGCAGCCCCAGGGAAAGAACTGTCAGGGGCTACGAGCAGTACTTC. Protein sequence: CASSPRERTVRGYEQYF. This chain joins TRBV5-5 and TRBJ2-7, with D perhaps TRBD1 (6 bases). The CDR3 covers 17 residues. Germline assignment: CDR1 SGHKS and CDR2 YYEKEE (reference sequence). Deletions cut 4 bases from V and 3 bases from J, with 23 bases between.